The entry that follows covers one T cell receptor beta chain sequence. The antigen remains undetermined. These data come from a study of graft-versus-host responses after intestinal transplantation. Study context: Anti-thymocyte globulin served as induction for all recipients, who then took tacrolimus and steroids for 2 to 4 years.

Libraries were prepared by immunoSEQ multiplex PCR; TCRdb keeps only in-frame clonotypes and omits some of them. Of around 130,000 clones in the sample, more than 80% are singletons; the top ten hold approximately 0.17%. The study's findings and limits: GvH clones were identified in recipient marrow, with some first appearing in ileum or blood. Clonal ratios of graft-versus-host to host-versus-graft in allografts were high for patients exhibiting graft-donor T cell macrochimerism.

With V trimmed by 6 bases and J by 6 bases, 13 bases remained unmatched. Germline V gene sequence: CDR1 LNHDA, CDR2 SQIVND (reference sequence). The CDR3 spans 16 residues. The input for sequencing was unstimulated CD4+ T cells sorted from spleen or lymph node cells, taken before intestinal transplant. The clonotype was recovered from a human donor who received an intestinal transplant. The rearrangement uses TRBV19 and TRBJ2-4, with 8 bases matching TRBD2. CDR3 nucleotides: TGTGCCAGTAGGCCCATAGTTGCGGGGGGCCTAAACATTCAGTACTTC. Its protein product is CASRPIVAGGLNIQYF.